The TCR beta chain described here comes from a study of control samples from healthy donors and cancer patients. The length of the CDR3 is 13 residues. V shed 4 bases, J shed 3 bases, and the junction held 4 bases outside the gene matches. CDR1 is SGDLS, CDR2 YYNGEE, per germline. Method: immunoSEQ multiplex PCR; TCRdb's copy keeps in-frame clones and lacks some. The sample lists 100,000 to 150,000 clones, 90% occurring once. Specimen: blood. This sequence joins TRBV9 and TRBJ2-7; 7 bases fit TRBD2. The TCR was taken from a man between 35 and 55 years old in good health. The CDR3 is CASSPSGVYEQYF. The CDR3 bases are TGTGCCAGCAGCCCCAGCGGGGTCTACGAGCAGTACTTC.